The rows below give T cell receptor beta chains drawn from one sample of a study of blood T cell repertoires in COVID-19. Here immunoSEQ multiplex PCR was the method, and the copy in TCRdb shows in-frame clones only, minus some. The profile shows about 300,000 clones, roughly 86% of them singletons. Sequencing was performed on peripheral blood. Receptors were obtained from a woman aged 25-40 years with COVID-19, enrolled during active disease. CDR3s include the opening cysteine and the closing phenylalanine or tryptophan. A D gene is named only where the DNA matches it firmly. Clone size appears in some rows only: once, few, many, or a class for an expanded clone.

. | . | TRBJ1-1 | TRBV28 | TGTGCCAGCAGTTTACTGACGGGGGGAGACACTGAAGCTTTCTTT | CASSLLTGGDTEAFF
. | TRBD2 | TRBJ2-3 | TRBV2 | TGTGCCAGCATCGCAAGCATGGGGGGGACGCAGTATTTT | CASIASMGGTQYF
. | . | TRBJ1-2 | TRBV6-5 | TGTGCCAGCAGTAGACAGCGAACTATGCATGGCTACACCTTC | CASSRQRTMHGYTF
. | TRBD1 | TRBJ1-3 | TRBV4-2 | TGTGCCAGCAGCCGGGGACAGGGGGCTTCGGGAGGAAACACCATATATTTT | CASSRGQGASGGNTIYF
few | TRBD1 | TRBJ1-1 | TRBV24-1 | TGTGCCACCAGATACAGGGGGAACACTGAAGCTTTCTTT | CATRYRGNTEAFF
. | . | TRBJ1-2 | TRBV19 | TGTGCCAGTAGTACCGTTCACTCAGGGTCTTATGGCTACACCTTC | CASSTVHSGSYGYTF
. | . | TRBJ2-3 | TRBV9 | TGTGCCAGCAGCTCTGGGGAGGTCTACACAGATACGCAGTATTTT | CASSSGEVYTDTQYF
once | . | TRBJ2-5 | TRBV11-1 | TGTGCCAGCAGCTTATTAGGGGGGGCCCAAGAGACCCAGTACTTC | CASSLLGGAQETQYF
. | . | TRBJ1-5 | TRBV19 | TGTGCCAGTAGTATGAGACAGGCTAGCAATCAGCCCCAGCATTTT | CASSMRQASNQPQHF
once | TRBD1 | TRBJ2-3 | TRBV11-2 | TGTGCCAGCAGCGAACAGGGGGCGCGAGATACGCAGTATTTT | CASSEQGARDTQYF
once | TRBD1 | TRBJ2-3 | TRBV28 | TGTGCCAGCAGCCCAGGGGGCGCGGATACGCAGTATTTT | CASSPGGADTQYF
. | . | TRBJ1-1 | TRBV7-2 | TGTGCCAGCAGCTCGTTCCAGGGGCAAGGAACTGAAGCTTTCTTT | CASSSFQGQGTEAFF
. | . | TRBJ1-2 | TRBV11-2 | TGTGCCAGCAGCGGGATACAGGGTTACTTGCACTATGGCTACACCTTC | CASSGIQGYLHYGYTF
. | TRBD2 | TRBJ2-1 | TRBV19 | TGTGCCAGTAGTTCCTTAGCGGGGACCACCTACAATGAGCAGTTCTTC | CASSSLAGTTYNEQFF
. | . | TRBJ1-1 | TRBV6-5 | TGTGCCACTGGGTGGGGGGGCATCACTGAAGCTTTCTTT | CATGWGGITEAFF
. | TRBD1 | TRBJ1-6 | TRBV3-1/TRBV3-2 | TGTGCCAGCAGCCAAGTGGCAGGGGGCATCTCACCCCTCCACTTT | CASSQVAGGISPLHF
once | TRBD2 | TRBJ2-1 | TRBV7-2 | TGTGCCAGCAGCTTAGCGCTAGCGGGGAATGAGCAGTTCTTC | CASSLALAGNEQFF
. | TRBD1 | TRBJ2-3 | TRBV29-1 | TGCAGCGTTGAGGGGAGGGGACAGGGGGAAATTCCCACAGATACGCAGTATTTT | CSVEGRGQGEIPTDTQYF
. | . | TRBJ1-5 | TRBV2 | TGTGCCAGCGACGGTAGCTTGGTCAATCAGCCCCAGCATTTT | CASDGSLVNQPQHF
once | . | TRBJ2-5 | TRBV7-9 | TGTGCCAGCAGCTTTGGGGGGGAGACCCAGTACTTC | CASSFGGETQYF
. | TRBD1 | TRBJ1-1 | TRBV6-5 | TGTGCCAGCAGTTACTCTAAGGGCAGGGGGGAAGCTTTCTTT | CASSYSKGRGEAFF
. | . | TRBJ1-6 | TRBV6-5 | TGTGCCAGCAGTTTGGACGGGGATTCACCCCTCCACTTT | CASSLDGDSPLHF
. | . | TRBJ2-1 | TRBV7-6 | TGTGCCAGCAGCTTAGGTAGTAGCTCCTACAATGAGCAGTTCTTC | CASSLGSSSYNEQFF
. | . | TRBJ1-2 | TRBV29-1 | TGCAGCGTTGGACAGAACTATGGCTACACCTTC | CSVGQNYGYTF
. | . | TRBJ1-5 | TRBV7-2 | TGTGCCAGCAGTTTACACTTCCGGGAACCCCCGGATCAGCCCCAGCATTTT | CASSLHFREPPDQPQHF
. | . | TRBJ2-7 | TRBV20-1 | TGCAGTGCTAAGATACGGGGGGAGCAGTACTTC | CSAKIRGEQYF
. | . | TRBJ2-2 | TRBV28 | TGTGCCACGACTGGGGGCAGGACTTACACCGGGGAGCTGTTTTTT | CATTGGRTYTGELFF
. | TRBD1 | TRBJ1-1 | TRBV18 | TGTGCCAGCTCACCATCCGGACAGGGGGCGAACACTGAAGCTTTCTTT | CASSPSGQGANTEAFF
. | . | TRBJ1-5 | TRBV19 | TGTGCCAGTAGTATCAGTGGGGGGAACAATCAGCCCCAGCATTTT | CASSISGGNNQPQHF
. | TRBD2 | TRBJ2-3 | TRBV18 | TGTGCCAGCTCACTTCAGCGGGGTAAGGCAGATACGCAGTATTTT | CASSLQRGKADTQYF
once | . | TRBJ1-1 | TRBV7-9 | TGTGCCAGCAGCGAGGCGAGAGGAATGAACACTGAAGCTTTCTTT | CASSEARGMNTEAFF
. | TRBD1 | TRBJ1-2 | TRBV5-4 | TGTGCCAGCAGCTTGGCCGAGGTGGAGACAGGGAGGAAAACCTTC | CASSLAEVETGRKTF
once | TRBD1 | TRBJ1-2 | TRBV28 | TGTGCCAGCAGTTTGAGAGTCAGGGGGCGAGGCTACACCTTC | CASSLRVRGRGYTF
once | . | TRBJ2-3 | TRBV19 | TGTGCCAGTAGTATAGGGTTGAGCCATACGCAGTATTTT | CASSIGLSHTQYF
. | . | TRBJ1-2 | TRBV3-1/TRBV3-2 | TGTGCCAGCAGCCAAGGGGGTCAGGGTGGGGTCGGTGGCTACACCTTC | CASSQGGQGGVGGYTF
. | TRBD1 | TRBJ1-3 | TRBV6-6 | TGTGCCAGCAGCCGGGACAGTGGAAACACCATATATTTT | CASSRDSGNTIYF
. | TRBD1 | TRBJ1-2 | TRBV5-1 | TGCGCCAGCAGCTTGAGGGGACAGGGGGCCGGTGGCTACACCTTC | CASSLRGQGAGGYTF
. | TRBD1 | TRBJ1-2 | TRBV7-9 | TGTGCCAGCAGCCCCGGACAGGTCTATGGCTACACCTTC | CASSPGQVYGYTF
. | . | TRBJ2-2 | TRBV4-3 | TGCGCCAGCAGCCAAGGGGCGCAGTACACCGGGGAGCTGTTTTTT | CASSQGAQYTGELFF
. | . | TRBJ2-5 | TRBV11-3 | TGTGCCAGCAGCTCCGGTGGGGGACTGGGCGATGGGACCCAGTACTTC | CASSSGGGLGDGTQYF
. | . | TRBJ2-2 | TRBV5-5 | TGTGCCAGCAGCTTGGTTGGGGGACTGCCAACCGGGGAGCTGTTTTTT | CASSLVGGLPTGELFF
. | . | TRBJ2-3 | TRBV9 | TGTGCCAGCAGCGTGGGGGGAAGCACAGATACGCAGTATTTT | CASSVGGSTDTQYF
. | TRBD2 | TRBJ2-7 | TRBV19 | TGTGCCAGTAGTCTCAACCTAGCGGGGGCCTCCTACGAGCAGTACTTC | CASSLNLAGASYEQYF
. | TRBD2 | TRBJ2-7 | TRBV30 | TGTGCCTGGACTCGGGGGGGGCCGCAGAACGAGCAGTACTTC | CAWTRGGPQNEQYF
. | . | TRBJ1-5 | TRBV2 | TGTGCCAGCAGTGAATACGGTGCGGAGCCCCAGCATTTT | CASSEYGAEPQHF
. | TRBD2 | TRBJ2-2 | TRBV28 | TGTGCCAGCAGTTCGCTGCGGGGGGGCATCGGGGAGCTGTTTTTT | CASSSLRGGIGELFF
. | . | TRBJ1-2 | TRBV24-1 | TGTGCCACCAGTGATTCCCCCCGGACAGACTATGGCTACACCTTC | CATSDSPRTDYGYTF
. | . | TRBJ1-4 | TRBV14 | TGTGCCAGCAGCGCCCAACAGGCATTGGGTGAAAAACTGTTTTTT | CASSAQQALGEKLFF
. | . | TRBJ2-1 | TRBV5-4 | TGTGCCAGCAGCTCGGGGGGCGTAGGGGACTACAATGAGCAGTTCTTC | CASSSGGVGDYNEQFF
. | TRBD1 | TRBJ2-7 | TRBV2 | TGTGCCAGCAGGACGGGACAGGGGGCCTACGAGCAGTACTTC | CASRTGQGAYEQYF
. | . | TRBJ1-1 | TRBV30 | TGTGCCTGGATACCCAGACTGAGAGGGAACACTGAAGCTTTCTTT | CAWIPRLRGNTEAFF
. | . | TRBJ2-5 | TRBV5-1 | TGCGCCAGCAGCTTGGAACAGGAGGAGACCCAGTACTTC | CASSLEQEETQYF
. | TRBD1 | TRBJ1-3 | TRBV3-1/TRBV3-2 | TGTGCCAGATTGATAGACAGGGCGAGCTCTGGAAACACCATATATTTT | CARLIDRASSGNTIYF